These 2 T cell receptor beta chains share one sample of origin, sequenced in a study of blood T cell repertoires in COVID-19. Here immunoSEQ multiplex PCR was the method, and the copy in TCRdb shows in-frame clones only, minus some. The sample carries hundreds of thousands of clones, approximately 86% recorded once. The sequenced sample was PBMCs or T cells enriched from blood (not recorded which). Receptors originate from a woman in her 40s with acute COVID-19.

The genes are TRBV2 and TRBJ2-3; the match to TRBD1 covers 9 bases. Per the germline V gene, CDR1 is SNHLY and CDR2 is FYNNEI. The CDR3 is 16 residues long. The V and J ends lost 4 bases and 0 bases, in that order; junction bases with no gene match: 5. The CDR3 protein is CASSGGDRESTDTQYF. CDR3 DNA sequence: TGTGCCAGCAGTGGAGGGGACAGGGAGAGCACAGATACGCAGTATTTT.

This clone occurred a few times. V usage is TRBV6-5 and J usage is TRBJ2-2, with 12 bases fitting TRBD2. The CDR3 spans 15 residues. Germline V gives CDR1 MNHEY, CDR2 SVGAGI. Unmatched junction bases numbered 5, after V lost 9 bases and J lost 3 bases. Here the CDR3 reads CARHGLAGHTGELFF. The CDR3 bases are TGTGCCAGACATGGACTAGCGGGACACACCGGGGAGCTGTTTTTT.